These 5 T cell receptor beta chains were sequenced from one sample in a study of shared clonotypes between healthy human individuals. The naive CD8 fraction comprised CD45RO-negative cells positively selected for CCR7 and excluded terminally differentiated effector memory CD45RA+ cells. The protocol was immunoSEQ multiplex PCR, while the TCRdb copy is restricted to in-frame clones and leaves out a portion. The sample includes around 2.1 million clones, approximately 94% of them seen just once. The source material was naive CD8+ T cells from PBMCs. The receptors were gathered from a man younger than 35 in good health. Some clones in this sample may be carry-over from other donors' samples.

In regard to this clone: Within the sample, other DNA sequences also encode this same CDR3. The CDR3 region is CASSYGGQGVYEQYF. CDR3 bases: TGTGCCAGCAGTTACGGGGGACAGGGGGTCTACGAGCAGTACTTC. The chain uses TRBV6-5 and TRBJ2-7, with 11 nucleotides matching TRBD1. Germline CDR1 MNHEY, CDR2 SVGAGI. The CDR3 contains 15 residues. The V gene end was trimmed by 2 bases and the J gene end by 3 bases; junction bases not matched to a gene: 3.

The rearrangement links TRBV9 to TRBJ1-1, with D unclear. Germline CDR1 and CDR2: SGDLS and YYNGEE. V was shortened by 0 bases and J by 1 base, with 16 bases between the two germline ends. CDR3 length: 17 amino acids. CDR3: CASSVVAGLPKNTEAFF. In DNA form, the CDR3 reads TGTGCCAGCAGCGTAGTTGCAGGACTCCCAAAGAACACTGAAGCTTTCTTT.

The genes are TRBV30 and TRBJ2-7; D uncertain. The ends were cut back, 1 base at V and 4 bases at J, with 11 bases in the middle. The CDR3 is 13 residues long. Per the germline V gene, CDR1 is GTSNPN and CDR2 is SVGIG (reference sequence). CDR3 sequence reads: CAWSGIKEYEQYF. The CDR3 DNA reads as TGTGCCTGGAGTGGAATCAAAGAGTACGAGCAGTACTTC.

The gene calls are TRBV27 and TRBJ2-2, with D maybe TRBD1 (5 bases). Germline-derived CDR1 and CDR2 are MNHEY and SMNVEV (reference sequence). CDR3 length equals 16 residues. V lost 1 base to trimming and J lost 5 bases, with 14 bases between them. CDR3 region: CASSLWADSRTGELFF. CDR3 nucleotides: TGTGCCAGCAGTTTATGGGCTGACAGTAGAACCGGGGAGCTGTTTTTT.

The chain joins TRBV28 to TRBJ2-7; 7 nucleotides agree with TRBD1. J was trimmed by 4 bases and V by 5 bases; bases with no gene match: 14. There are 16 residues in the CDR3. Germline CDR1 is MDHEN and CDR2 is SYDVKM. CDR3 DNA: TGTGCCAGCAGTACCCTCCGGGACAGCGCACATTACGAGCAGTACTTC. It is translated as CASSTLRDSAHYEQYF.